There are a few counts of the clone carrying this T cell receptor beta chain. Its antigen is not known. This sample's treatment: 10-day PBMC culture with coronavirus spike peptide pools or control peptides (ViraFEST assay). The collection of CD4+ T cells from the unexposed donor took place before the COVID-19 pandemic (2011-2018). Oncomine TCR Beta short-read sequencing was applied to DNA from cultured CD4+ T cells. TCRdb re-called the PCR reads with MiXCR, one entry per CDR3 protein. The repertoire has about 4,900 distinct CDR3 sequences, around a quarter of them found once; the top ten carry 30% to 40%. The CDR3 totals 12 residues. Germline V gene sequence: CDR1 SGHAT, CDR2 FQNNGV. The ends were cut back, 4 bases at V and 5 bases at J, with 8 bases in the middle. This entry is derived from a study of vaccination and CD4 T cells after COVID-19. General study points: Median counts of SARS-CoV-2-reactive clonotypes increased from about 20 to 38; this difference was not significant.

The receptor's source is a human donor in good health. The chain links TRBV11-2 to TRBJ1-1, with D possibly being TRBD1 (6 bases). Specimen: CD4+ T cells from blood, cultured in vitro. For the CDR3, the DNA is TGTGCCAGCAGCTCAGGGGAAACTGAAGCTTTCTTT. It translates to CASSSGETEAFF. The variable domain in full, completed from reference TRBV11-2 and TRBJ1-1, reads EAGVAQSPRYKIIEKRQSVAFWCNPISGHATLYWYQQILGQGPKLLIQFQNNGVVDDSQLPKDRFSAERLKGVDSTLKIQPAKLEDSAVYLCASSSGETEAFFGQGTRLTVV.